This T cell receptor (beta chain) was captured in a study of OX40 agonist ivuxolimab in advanced cancers. Study-level background: Aged about 23 to 80 with a mean of about 63 years, they were 82.7% male. Study outcomes and limitations: Averaging showed that CD8+ T cells had more expanded clones than CD4+ did. People who partly responded at 0.1-3.0 mg/kg had some of the least clonal expansion seen.

Here immunoSEQ multiplex PCR was the method, and the copy in TCRdb shows in-frame clones only, minus some. This sample yields roughly 79,000 clones, of which about four fifths are seen a single time; roughly 0.5% belongs to the top ten. For this clone: Its antigen is undetermined.

The sequencing used CD4+ or CD8+ T cells sorted from blood, collected in a trial of the OX40 agonist ivuxolimab. This TCR was recovered from an adult with an advanced solid tumor such as melanoma, head and neck, liver or kidney cancer.

The CDR3 DNA follows: TGTGCCATCAGTGATAAGGGTCCCTATGGCTACACCTTC. Protein sequence: CAISDKGPYGYTF. V is TRBV10-3 and J is TRBJ1-2; D gene uncertain. Deletions cut 3 bases from V and 4 bases from J, with 9 bases between. The CDR3 totals 13 residues. In germline, CDR1 is ENHRY, CDR2 SYGVKD.